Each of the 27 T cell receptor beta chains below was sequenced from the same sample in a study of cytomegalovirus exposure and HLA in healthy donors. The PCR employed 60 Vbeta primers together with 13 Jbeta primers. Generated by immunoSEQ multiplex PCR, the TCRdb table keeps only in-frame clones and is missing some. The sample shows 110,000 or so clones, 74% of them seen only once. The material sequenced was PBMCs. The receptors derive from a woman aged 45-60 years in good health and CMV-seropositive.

CDR3 in DNA: TGTGCCAGCAACTTTAGAGGGCGCAACAATGAGCAGTTCTTC. Protein: CASNFRGRNNEQFF. The gene calls are TRBV5-6 and TRBJ2-1; TRBD2 is a possible D gene (5 bases). The CDR3 loop spans 14 amino acids. Germline-derived CDR1 and CDR2 are SGHDT and YYEEEE. V was trimmed by 6 bases and J by 5 bases, leaving 15 bases between them.

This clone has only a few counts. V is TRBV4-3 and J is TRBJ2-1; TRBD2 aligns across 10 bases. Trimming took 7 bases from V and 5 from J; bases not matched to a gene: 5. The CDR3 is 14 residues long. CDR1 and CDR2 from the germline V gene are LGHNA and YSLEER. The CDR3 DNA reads TGCGCCAGCAAAGGACTAGCGGACAACAATGAGCAGTTCTTC. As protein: CASKGLADNNEQFF.

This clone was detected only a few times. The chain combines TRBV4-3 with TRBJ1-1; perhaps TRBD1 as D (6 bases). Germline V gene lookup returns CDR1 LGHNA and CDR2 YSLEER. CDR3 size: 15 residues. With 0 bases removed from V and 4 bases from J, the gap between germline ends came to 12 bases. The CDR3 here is CASSQEAQGTTEAFF. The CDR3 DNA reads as TGCGCCAGCAGCCAAGAGGCGCAGGGGACCACTGAAGCTTTCTTT.

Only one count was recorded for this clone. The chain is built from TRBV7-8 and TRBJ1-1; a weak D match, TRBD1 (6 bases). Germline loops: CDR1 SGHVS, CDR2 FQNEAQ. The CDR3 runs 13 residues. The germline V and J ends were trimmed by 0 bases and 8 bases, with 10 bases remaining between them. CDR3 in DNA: TGTGCCAGCAGCTTAGCGCAAAGGGGGGAAGCTTTCTTT. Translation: CASSLAQRGEAFF.

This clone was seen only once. This chain's CDR3 is CSVEEGSNTEAFF. The CDR3 DNA sequence: TGCAGCGTAGAGGAGGGCTCGAACACTGAAGCTTTCTTT. V usage is TRBV29-1 and J usage is TRBJ1-1; D is undetermined. Germline V gene sequence: CDR1 SQVTM, CDR2 ANQGSEA. The CDR3 is made up of 13 amino acids. Trimming shortened V by 6 bases and J by 1 base, and 12 bases separated the two germline ends.

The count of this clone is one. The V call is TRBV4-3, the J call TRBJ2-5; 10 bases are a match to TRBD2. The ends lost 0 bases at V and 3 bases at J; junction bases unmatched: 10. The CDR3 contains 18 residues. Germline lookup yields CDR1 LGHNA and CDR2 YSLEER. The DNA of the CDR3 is TGCGCCAGCAGCCAAGATCGTAGCGGGGGGCTCCCCGAAGAGACCCAGTACTTC. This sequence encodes CASSQDRSGGLPEETQYF.

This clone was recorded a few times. The CDR3 nucleotides are TGTGCCAGTCGACAGGGGTTTAACTATGGCTACACCTTC. Its translation: CASRQGFNYGYTF. The J gene is TRBJ1-2, the V gene TRBV19; 8 bases agree with TRBD1. The CDR3 runs to 13 residues. The J segment lost 1 base and the V segment lost 8 bases, leaving 3 bases of the junction unmatched. The germline gives CDR1 LNHDA, CDR2 SQIVND (reference sequence). Full variable domain (outside the CDR3, taken from reference TRBV19 and TRBJ1-2): DGGITQSPKYLFRKEGQNVTLSCEQNLNHDAMYWYRQDPGQGLRLIYYSQIVNDFQKGDIAEGYSVSREKKESFPLTVTSAQKNPTAFYLCASRQGFNYGYTFGSGTRLTVV.

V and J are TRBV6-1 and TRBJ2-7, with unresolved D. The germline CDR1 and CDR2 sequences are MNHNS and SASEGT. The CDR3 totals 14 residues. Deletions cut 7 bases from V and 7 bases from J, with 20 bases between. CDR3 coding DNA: TGTGCCAGCAACACCCCACCCCTAGTGGTTGAGCAGTACTTC. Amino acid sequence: CASNTPPLVVEQYF.

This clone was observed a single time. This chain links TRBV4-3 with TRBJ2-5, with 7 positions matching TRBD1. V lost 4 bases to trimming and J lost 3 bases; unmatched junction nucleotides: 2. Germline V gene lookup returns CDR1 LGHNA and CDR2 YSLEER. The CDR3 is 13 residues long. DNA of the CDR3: TGCGCCAGCAGCCGACAGGGTGAAGAGACCCAGTACTTC. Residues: CASSRQGEETQYF.

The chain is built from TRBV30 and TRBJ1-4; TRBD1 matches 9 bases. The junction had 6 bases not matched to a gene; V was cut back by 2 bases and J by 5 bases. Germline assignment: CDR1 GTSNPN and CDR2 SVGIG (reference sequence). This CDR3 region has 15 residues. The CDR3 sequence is CAWSLGTGSNEKLFF. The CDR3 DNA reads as TGTGCCTGGAGTCTCGGGACAGGGTCAAATGAAAAACTGTTTTTT.

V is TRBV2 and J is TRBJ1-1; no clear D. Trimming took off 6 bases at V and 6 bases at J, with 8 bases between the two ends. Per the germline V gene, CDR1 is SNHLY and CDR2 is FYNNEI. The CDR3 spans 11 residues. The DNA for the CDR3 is TGTGCCAGCAGGGGGAGAGCTGAAGCTTTCTTT. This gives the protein CASRGRAEAFF.

CDR3 nucleotide sequence: TGTGCCAGCAGTGACGCTGCCGGGACAGGGGTTTCAGATACGCAGTATTTT. Its protein is CASSDAAGTGVSDTQYF. The chain employs TRBV6-4 and TRBJ2-3; 10 positions agree with TRBD1. V shed 2 bases, J shed 4 bases, and the junction held 9 bases outside the gene matches. CDR3 length equals 17 residues. Germline CDR1 and CDR2: MRHNA and SNTAGT.

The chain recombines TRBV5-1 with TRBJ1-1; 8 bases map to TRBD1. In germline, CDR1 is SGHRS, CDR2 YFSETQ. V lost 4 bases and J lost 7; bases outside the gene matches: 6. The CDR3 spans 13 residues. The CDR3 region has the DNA TGCGCCAGCAGCGACCTGACAGGGGATGAAGCTTTCTTT. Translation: CASSDLTGDEAFF.

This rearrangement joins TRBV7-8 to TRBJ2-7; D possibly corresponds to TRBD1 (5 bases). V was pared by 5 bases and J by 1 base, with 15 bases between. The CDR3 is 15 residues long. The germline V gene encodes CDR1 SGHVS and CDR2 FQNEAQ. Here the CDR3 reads CASSHFSGSSYEQYF. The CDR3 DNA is TGTGCCAGCAGCCACTTCTCAGGGTCATCCTACGAGCAGTACTTC. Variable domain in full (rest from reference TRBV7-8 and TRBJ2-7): GAGVSQSPRYKVAKRGQDVALRCDPISGHVSLFWYQQALGQGPEFLTYFQNEAQLDKSGLPSDRFFAERPEGSVSTLKIQRTQQEDSAVYLCASSHFSGSSYEQYFGPGTRLTVT.

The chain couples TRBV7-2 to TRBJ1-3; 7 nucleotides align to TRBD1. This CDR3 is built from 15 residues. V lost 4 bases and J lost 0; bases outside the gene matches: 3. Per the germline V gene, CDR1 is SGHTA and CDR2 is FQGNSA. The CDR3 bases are TGTGCCAGCAGCTCTTCAGGGGGCTCTGGAAACACCATATATTTT. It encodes CASSSSGGSGNTIYF.

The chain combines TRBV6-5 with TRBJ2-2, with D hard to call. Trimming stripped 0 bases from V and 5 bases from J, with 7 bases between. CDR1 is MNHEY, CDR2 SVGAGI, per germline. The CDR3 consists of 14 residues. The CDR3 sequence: CASSYSGSTGELFF. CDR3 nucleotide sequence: TGTGCCAGCAGTTACTCGGGCTCGACCGGGGAGCTGTTTTTT.

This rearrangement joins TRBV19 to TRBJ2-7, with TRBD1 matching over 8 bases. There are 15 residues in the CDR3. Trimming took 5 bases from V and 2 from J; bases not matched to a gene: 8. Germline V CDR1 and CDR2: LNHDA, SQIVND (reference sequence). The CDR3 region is CASSVGTGATYEQYF. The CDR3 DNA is TGTGCCAGTAGTGTCGGGACAGGAGCAACCTACGAGCAGTACTTC.

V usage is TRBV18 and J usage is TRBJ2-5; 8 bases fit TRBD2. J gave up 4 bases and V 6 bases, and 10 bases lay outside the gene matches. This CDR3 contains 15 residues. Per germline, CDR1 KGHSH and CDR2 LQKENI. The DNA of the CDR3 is TGTGCCAGCTCGTACGGAGCGGGAGCAGGAGAGACCCAGTACTTC. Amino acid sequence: CASSYGAGAGETQYF.

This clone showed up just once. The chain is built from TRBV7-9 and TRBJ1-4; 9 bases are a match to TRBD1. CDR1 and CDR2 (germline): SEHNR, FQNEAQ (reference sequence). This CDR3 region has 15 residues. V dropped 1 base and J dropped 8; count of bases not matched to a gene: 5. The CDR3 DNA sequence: TGTGCCAGCAGCTTAGGGACAGGGGCGTTGGAAAAACTGTTTTTT. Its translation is CASSLGTGALEKLFF.

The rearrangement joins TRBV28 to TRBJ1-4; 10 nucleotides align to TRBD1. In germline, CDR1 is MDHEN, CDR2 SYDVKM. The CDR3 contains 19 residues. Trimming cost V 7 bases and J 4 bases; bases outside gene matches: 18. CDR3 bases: TGTGCCAGCATACCTCTGAGGGGCAGACAGGGGGCGGTTAATGAAAAACTGTTTTTT. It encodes CASIPLRGRQGAVNEKLFF.

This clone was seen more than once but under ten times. The CDR3 spells CASSSFGTDTQYF. CDR3 nucleotide sequence: TGCGCCAGCAGCAGCTTTGGCACAGATACGCAGTATTTT. This chain joins TRBV5-1 and TRBJ2-3, with D unresolved. The CDR3 contains 13 residues. Trimming shortened V by 4 bases and J by 1 base, and 7 bases separated the two germline ends. Germline V gene lookup returns CDR1 SGHRS and CDR2 YFSETQ.

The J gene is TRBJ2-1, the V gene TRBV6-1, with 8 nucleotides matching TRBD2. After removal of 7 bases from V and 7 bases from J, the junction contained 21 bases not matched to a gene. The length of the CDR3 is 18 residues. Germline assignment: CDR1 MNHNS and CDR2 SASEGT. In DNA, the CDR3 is TGTGCCAGCACTGACTTGAGTCTCGGGACTAGAGGTGGGAATGAGCAGTTCTTC. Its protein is CASTDLSLGTRGGNEQFF.

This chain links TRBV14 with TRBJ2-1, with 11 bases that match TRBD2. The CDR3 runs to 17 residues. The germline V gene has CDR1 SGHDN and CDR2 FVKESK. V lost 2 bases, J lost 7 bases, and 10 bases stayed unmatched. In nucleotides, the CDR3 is TGTGCCAGCAGCCAACATAGCGGGAGGGGCTGGGAAAATGAGCAGTTCTTC. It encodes CASSQHSGRGWENEQFF. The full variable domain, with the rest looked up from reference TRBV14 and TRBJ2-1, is EAGVTQFPSHSVIEKGQTVTLRCDPISGHDNLYWYRRVMGKEIKFLLHFVKESKQDESGMPNNRFLAERTGGTYSTLKVQPAELEDSGVYFCASSQHSGRGWENEQFFGPGTRLTVL.

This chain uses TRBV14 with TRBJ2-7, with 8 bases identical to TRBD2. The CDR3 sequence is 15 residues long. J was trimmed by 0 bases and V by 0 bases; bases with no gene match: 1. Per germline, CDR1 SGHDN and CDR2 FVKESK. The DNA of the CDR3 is TGTGCCAGCAGCCAAGAAGCGGGGGCCTCCTACGAGCAGTACTTC. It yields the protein CASSQEAGASYEQYF.

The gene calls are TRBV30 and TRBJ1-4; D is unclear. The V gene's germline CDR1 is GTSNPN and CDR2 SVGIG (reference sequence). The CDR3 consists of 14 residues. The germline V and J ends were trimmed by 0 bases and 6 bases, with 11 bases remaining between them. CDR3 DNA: TGTGCCTGGAGTGTAAAGAGGGCGGATGAAAAACTGTTTTTT. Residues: CAWSVKRADEKLFF.

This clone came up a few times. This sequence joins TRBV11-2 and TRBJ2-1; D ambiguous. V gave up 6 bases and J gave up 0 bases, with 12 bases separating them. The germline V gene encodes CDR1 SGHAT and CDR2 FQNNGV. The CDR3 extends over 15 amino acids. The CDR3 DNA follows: TGTGCCAGCAGAATAACTGCATCCTCCTACAATGAGCAGTTCTTC. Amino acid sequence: CASRITASSYNEQFF.

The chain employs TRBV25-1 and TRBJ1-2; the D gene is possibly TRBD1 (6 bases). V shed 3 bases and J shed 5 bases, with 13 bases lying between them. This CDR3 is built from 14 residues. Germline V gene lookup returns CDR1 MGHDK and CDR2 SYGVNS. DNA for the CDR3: TGTGCCAGCAGTGAGGGGGGGACACCGTATGGCTACACCTTC. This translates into CASSEGGTPYGYTF.